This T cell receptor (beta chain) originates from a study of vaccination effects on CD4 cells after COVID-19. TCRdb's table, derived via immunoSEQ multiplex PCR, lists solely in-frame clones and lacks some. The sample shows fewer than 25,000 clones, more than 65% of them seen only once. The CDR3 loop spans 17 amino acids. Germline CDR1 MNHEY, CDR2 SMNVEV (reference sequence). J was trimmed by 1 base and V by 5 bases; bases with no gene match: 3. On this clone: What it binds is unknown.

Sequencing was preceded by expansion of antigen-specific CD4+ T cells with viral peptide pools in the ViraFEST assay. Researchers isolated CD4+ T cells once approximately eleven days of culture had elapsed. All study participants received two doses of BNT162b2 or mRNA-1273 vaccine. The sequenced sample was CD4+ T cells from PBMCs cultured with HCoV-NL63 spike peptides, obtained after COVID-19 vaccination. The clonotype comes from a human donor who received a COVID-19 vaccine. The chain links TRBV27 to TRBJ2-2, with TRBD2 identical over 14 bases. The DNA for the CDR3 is TGTGCCAGCAGTGGGACTAGCGGGGGCTTGAACACCGGGGAGCTGTTTTTT. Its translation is CASSGTSGGLNTGELFF.